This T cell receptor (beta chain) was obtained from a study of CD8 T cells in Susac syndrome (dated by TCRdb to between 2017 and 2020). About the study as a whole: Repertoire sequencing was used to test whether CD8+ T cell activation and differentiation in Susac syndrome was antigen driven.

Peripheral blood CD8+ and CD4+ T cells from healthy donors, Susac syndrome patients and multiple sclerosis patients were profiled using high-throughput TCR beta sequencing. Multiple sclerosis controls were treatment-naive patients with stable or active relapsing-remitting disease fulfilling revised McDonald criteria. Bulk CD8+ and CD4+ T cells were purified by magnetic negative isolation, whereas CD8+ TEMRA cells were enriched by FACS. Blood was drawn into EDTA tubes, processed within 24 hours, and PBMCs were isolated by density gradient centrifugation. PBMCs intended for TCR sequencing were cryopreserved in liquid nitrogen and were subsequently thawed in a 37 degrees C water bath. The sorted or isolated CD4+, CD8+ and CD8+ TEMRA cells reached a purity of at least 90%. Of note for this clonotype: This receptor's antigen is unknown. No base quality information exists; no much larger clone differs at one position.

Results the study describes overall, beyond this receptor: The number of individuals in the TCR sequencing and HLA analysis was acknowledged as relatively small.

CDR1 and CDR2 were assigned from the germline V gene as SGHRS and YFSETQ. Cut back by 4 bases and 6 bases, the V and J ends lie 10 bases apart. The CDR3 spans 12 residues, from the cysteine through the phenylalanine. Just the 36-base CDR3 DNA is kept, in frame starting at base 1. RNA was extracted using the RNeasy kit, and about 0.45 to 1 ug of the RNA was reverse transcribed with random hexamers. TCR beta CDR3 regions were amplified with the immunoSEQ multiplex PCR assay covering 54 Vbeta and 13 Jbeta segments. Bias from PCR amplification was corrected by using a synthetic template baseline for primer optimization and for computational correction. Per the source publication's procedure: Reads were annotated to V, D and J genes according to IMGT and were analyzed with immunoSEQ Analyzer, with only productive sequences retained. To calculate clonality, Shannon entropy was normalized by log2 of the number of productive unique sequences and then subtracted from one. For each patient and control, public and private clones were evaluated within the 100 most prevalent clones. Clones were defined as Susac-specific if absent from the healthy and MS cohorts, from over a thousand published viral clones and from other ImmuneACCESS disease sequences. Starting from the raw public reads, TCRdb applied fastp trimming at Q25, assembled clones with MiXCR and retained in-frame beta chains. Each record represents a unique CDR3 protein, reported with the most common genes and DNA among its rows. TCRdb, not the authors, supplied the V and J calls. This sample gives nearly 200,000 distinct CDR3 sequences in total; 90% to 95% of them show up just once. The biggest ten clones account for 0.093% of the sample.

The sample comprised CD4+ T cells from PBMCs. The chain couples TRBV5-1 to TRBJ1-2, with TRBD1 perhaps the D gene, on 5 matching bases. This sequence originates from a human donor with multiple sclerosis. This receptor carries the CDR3 CASSDSFHGYTF. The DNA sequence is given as TGCGCCAGCAGCGACAGTTTTCATGGCTACACCTTC.